This T cell receptor beta chain is drawn from a study of blood T cell dynamics during melanoma immunotherapy. Notes on the study in general: Whether repertoire-driving clones were melanoma-specific could not be determined. Immune-effector CD8+ cells best matched cell-free DNA CDR3 sequences and were most clonal.

Time point denoted: pre-treatment baseline. Samples come from before therapy and from week 3 after the first blockade cycle. The assay received all extracted DNA from sorted CD8+ subsets. TCRdb's copy holds only in-frame clones and misses some; the assay was immunoSEQ multiplex PCR. The repertoire has about 1,300 clones, roughly nine tenths of them found once; the top ten carry around 1.3%. As regards this clone: Antigen unknown.

The V and J ends lost 5 bases and 1 base respectively, with 8 bases between them. The germline V gene has CDR1 MNHEY and CDR2 SMNVEV (reference sequence). This CDR3 contains 14 residues. The sequencing used effector memory CD8+ T cells from blood, collected from a patient treated with checkpoint blockade. The chain joins TRBV27 to TRBJ2-2; D call uncertain. This sequence originates from a human donor with melanoma. The CDR3 nucleotides are TGTGCCAGCAGTCCTCAATGGAACACCGGGGAGCTGTTTTTT. It codes for CASSPQWNTGELFF.